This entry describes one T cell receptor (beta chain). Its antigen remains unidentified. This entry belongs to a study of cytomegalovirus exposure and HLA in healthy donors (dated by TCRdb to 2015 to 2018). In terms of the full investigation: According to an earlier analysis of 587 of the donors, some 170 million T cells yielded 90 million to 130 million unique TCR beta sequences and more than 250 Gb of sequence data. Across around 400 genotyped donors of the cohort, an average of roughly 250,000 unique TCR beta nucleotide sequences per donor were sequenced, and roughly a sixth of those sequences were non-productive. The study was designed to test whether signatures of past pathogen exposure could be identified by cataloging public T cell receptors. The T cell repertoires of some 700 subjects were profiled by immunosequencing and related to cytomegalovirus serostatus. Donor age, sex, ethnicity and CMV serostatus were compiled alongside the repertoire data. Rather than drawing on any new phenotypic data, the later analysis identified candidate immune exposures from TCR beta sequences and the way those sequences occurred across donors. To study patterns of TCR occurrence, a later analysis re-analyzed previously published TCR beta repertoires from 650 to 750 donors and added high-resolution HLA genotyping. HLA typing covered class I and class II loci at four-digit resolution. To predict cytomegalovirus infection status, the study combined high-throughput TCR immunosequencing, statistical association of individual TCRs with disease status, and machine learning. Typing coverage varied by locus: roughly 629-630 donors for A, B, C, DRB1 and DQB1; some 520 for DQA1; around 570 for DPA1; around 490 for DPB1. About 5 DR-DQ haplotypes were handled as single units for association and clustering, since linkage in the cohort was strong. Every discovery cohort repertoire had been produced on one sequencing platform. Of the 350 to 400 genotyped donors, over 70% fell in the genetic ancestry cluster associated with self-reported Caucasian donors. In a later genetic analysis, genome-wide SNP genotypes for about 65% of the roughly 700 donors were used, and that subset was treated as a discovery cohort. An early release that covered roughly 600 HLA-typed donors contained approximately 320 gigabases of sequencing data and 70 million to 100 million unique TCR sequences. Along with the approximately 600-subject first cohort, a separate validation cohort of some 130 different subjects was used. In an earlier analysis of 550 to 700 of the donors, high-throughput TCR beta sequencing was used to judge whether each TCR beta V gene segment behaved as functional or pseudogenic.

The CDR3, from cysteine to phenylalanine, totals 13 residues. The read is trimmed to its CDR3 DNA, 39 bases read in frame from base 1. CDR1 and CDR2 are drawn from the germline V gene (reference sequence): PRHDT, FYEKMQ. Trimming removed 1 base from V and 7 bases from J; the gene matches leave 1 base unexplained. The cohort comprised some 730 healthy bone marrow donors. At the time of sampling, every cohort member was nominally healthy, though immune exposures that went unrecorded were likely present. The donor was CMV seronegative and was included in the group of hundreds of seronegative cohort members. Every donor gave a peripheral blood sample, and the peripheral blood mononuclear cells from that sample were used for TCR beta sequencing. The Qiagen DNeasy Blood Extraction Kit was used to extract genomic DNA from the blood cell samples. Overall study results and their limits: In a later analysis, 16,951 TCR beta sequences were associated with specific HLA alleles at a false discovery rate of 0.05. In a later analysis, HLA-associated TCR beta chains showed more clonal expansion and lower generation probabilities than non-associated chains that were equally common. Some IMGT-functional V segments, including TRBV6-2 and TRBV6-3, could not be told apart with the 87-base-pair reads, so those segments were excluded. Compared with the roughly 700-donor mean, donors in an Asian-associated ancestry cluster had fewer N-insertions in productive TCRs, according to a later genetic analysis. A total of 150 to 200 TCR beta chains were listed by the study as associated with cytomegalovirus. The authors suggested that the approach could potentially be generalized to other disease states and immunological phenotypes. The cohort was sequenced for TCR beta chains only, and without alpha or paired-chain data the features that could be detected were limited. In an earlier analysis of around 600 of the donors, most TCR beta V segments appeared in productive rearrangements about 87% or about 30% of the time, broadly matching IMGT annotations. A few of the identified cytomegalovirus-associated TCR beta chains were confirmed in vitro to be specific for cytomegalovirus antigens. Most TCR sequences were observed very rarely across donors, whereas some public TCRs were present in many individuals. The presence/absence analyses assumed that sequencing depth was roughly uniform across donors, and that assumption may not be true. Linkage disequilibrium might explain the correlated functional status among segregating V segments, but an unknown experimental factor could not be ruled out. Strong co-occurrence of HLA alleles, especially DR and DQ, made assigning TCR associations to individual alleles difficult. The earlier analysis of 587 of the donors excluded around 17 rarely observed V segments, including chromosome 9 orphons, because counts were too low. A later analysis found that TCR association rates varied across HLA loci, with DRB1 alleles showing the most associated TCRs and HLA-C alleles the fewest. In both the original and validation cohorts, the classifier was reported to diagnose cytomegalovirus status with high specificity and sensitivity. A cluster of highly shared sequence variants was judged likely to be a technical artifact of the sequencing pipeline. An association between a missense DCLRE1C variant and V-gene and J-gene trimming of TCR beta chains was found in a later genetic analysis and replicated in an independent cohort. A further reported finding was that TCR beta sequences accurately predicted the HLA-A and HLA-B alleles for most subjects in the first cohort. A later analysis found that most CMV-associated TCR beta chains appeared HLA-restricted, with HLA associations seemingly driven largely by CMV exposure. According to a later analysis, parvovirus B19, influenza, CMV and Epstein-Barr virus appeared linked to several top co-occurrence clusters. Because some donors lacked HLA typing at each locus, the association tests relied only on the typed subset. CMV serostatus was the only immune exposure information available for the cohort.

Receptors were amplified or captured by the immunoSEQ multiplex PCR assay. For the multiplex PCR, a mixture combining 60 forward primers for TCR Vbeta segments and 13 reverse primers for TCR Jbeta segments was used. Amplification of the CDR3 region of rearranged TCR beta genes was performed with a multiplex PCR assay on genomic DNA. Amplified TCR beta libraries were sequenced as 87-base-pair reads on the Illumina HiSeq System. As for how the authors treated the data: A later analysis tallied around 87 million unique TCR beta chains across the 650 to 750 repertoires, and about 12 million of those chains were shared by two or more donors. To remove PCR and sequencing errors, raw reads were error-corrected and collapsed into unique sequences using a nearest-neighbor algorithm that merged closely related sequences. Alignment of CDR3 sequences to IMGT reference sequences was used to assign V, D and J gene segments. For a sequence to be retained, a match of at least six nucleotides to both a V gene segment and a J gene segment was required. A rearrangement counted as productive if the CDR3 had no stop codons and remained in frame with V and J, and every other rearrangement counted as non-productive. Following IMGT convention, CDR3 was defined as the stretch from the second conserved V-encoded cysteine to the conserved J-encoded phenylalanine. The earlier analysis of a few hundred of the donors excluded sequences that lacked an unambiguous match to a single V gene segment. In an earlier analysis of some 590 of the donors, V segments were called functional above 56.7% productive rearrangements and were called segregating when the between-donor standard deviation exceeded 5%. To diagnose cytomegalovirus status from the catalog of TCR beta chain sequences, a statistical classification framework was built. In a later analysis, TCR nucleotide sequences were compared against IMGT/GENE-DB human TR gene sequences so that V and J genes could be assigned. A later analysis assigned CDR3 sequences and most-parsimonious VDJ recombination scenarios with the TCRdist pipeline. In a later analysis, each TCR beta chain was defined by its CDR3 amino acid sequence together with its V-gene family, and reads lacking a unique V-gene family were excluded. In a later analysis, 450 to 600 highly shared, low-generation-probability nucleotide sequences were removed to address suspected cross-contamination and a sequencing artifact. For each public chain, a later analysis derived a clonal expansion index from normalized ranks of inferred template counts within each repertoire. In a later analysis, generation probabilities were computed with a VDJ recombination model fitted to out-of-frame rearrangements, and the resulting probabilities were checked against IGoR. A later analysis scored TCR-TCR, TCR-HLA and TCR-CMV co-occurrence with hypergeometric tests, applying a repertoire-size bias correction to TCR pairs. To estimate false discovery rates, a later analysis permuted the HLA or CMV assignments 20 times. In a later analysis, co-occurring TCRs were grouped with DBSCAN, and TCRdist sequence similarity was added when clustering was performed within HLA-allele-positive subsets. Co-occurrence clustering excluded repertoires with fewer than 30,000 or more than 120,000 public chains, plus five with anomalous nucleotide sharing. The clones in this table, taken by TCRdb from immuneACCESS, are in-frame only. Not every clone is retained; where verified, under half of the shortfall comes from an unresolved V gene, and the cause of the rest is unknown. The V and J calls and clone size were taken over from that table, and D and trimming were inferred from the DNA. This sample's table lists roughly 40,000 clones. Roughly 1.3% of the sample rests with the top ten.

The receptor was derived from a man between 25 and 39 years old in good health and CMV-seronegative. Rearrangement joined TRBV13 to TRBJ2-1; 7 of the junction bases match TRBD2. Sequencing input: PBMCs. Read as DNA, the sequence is TGTGCCAGCAGCTTAGAAGCGGGGAATGAGCAGTTCTTC. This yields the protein CASSLEAGNEQFF.